Listed here are 27 T cell receptor beta chains from one sample, sequenced in a study of CD8+CD57+ T cells in acquired aplastic anemia. According to the study, genomic DNA was the template for TCR beta VDJ and CDR3 profiling. MiXCR, applied by TCRdb to the reads, yields one record per CDR3 protein. The sample lists some 170,000 distinct CDR3 sequences; just under 45% were seen once. Sequencing input: sorted CD4+, CD8+, or CD8+CD57+ T cells (not recorded which) from PBMCs. Source of these receptors: a human donor in good health.

The chain uses TRBV24-1 and TRBJ2-1, with a weak D call TRBD2 (5 bases). There are 13 residues in the CDR3. V lost 4 bases to trimming and J lost 7 bases, with 10 bases between them. CDR1 is KGHDR and CDR2 is SFDVKD in the germline V gene. The CDR3: CATSDSQRNEQFF. CDR3 DNA sequence: TGTGCCACCAGTGACTCACAGCGGAATGAGCAGTTCTTC.

This clonotype was seen at least ten times. This sequence joins TRBV6-5 and TRBJ2-5; TRBD2 matches at 7 bases. Trimming removed 7 bases from V and 2 bases from J; junction bases left unmatched: 7. In germline, CDR1 is MNHEY, CDR2 SVGAGI. The CDR3 extends over 14 amino acids. The CDR3 sequence: CASMGGGIQETQYF. CDR3 DNA: TGTGCCAGCATGGGGGGAGGGATACAAGAGACCCAGTACTTC.

The genes are TRBV3-1 and TRBJ1-3, with D hard to call. V was trimmed by 2 bases and J by 0 bases, leaving 2 bases between them. Germline V gene lookup returns CDR1 LGHDT and CDR2 YNNKEL (reference sequence). CDR3 length: 13 residues. DNA of the CDR3: TGTGCCAGCAGCCAAAACTCTGGAAACACCATATATTTT. It specifies CASSQNSGNTIYF.

This clonotype turned up a few times. The chain couples TRBV5-6 to TRBJ2-2; D remains unclear. This CDR3 has 17 residues. Germline V gene data show CDR1 as SGHDT and CDR2 as YYEEEE. Trimming left V 4 bases short and J 3 bases short, with 19 bases between. CDR3 in amino acids: CASSPYPDPSDTGELFF. The CDR3 DNA reads TGTGCCAGCAGCCCTTACCCGGACCCGTCGGACACCGGGGAGCTGTTTTTT.

As for this clonotype: Since a much larger clone is just one base distant, this may be a read error. This chain joins TRBV11-2 and TRBJ2-2; 10 positions match TRBD1. This CDR3 is 13 amino acids long. Germline-derived CDR1 and CDR2 are SGHAT and FQNNGV. For the CDR3, the DNA is TGTGCCAGCAGTCGACAGGGGGCCGGGGAGCCGTTTTTT. This encodes CASSRQGAGEPFF.

The chain has TRBV15 and TRBJ2-7; a possible D gene is TRBD2 (6 bases). The CDR3 consists of 14 residues. V was pared by 1 base and J by 6 bases, with 13 bases between. CDR1 is LNHNV and CDR2 is YYDKDF in the germline V gene (reference sequence). CDR3 DNA sequence: TGTGCCACCAGCAGAGGTTTCGACGGGGGCGAGCAGTACTTC. It yields the protein CATSRGFDGGEQYF.

The table lists this clonotype with many counts. The rearrangement links TRBV28 to TRBJ1-2, with 8 bases fitting TRBD1. This CDR3 comprises 13 residues. V was clipped by 8 bases and J by 2 bases; unmatched bases: 4. Germline values: CDR1 MDHEN, CDR2 SYDVKM. The CDR3 spells CASEAGGNYGYTF. DNA of the CDR3: TGTGCCAGCGAGGCAGGGGGCAACTATGGCTACACCTTC.

Concerning this clonotype itself: A much larger clone differs from this one at a single base, so this may be a read error. The CDR3 end shows no conserved phenylalanine or tryptophan, and so a read error is likely. CDR3 sequence (DNA): TGTGCCACCAGCCCGGGACAGGGGGCTTACTATGGCTACACCCTC. This gives the protein CATSPGQGAYYGYTL. V gene TRBV15 combines with J gene TRBJ1-2; TRBD1 aligns across 12 bases. V shed 5 bases and J 3 bases; nucleotides not matched to a gene: 4. Germline loops: CDR1 LNHNV, CDR2 YYDKDF (reference sequence). The CDR3 spans 15 residues.

The sample holds one count of this clonotype. The chain has TRBV24-1 and TRBJ2-5, with TRBD1 matching over 8 bases. CDR1 is KGHDR, CDR2 SFDVKD, per germline. Trimming took 9 bases from V and 0 from J; bases not matched to a gene: 8. There are 15 residues in the CDR3. The CDR3 nucleotides read TGTGCCACCTTAAAACAGGGGGAACACCAAGAGACCCAGTACTTC. Translated: CATLKQGEHQETQYF.

This clonotype occurred a few times. The chain uses TRBV18 and TRBJ2-1; a possible D gene is TRBD1 (6 bases). Germline CDR1 is KGHSH and CDR2 is LQKENI. Trimming shortened V by 1 base and J by 4 bases, and 11 bases separated the two germline ends. The CDR3 is 15 residues long. CDR3 sequence (DNA): TGTGCCAGCTCACCACGGACAGCGACATACAATGAGCAGTTCTTC. Amino acid sequence: CASSPRTATYNEQFF.

The sample holds many counts of this clonotype. The gene calls are TRBV11-2 and TRBJ1-1; 9 bases agree with TRBD1. Germline CDR1 SGHAT, CDR2 FQNNGV. V was pared by 2 bases and J by 0 bases, with 7 bases of the junction left unmatched. This CDR3 comprises 17 residues. CDR3 protein: CASSLRDRVAVNTEAFF. The CDR3 coding sequence is TGTGCCAGCAGCTTAAGGGACAGGGTCGCCGTGAACACTGAAGCTTTCTTT.

The V gene is TRBV7-3, the J gene TRBJ2-7; 7 nucleotides match TRBD1. The germline V gene has CDR1 SGHTA and CDR2 FQGTGA. This CDR3 contains 13 residues. The J segment lost 1 base and the V segment lost 5 bases, leaving 2 bases of the junction unmatched. CDR3 DNA: TGTGCCAGCAGCACGACAGGGTCCTACGAGCAGTACTTC. It codes for CASSTTGSYEQYF.

This clonotype came up many times. The chain employs TRBV6-5 and TRBJ1-5; D might be TRBD1 (5 bases). V lost 8 bases and J lost 7, with 18 bases in between. The CDR3 totals 14 residues. CDR1 and CDR2 (germline): MNHEY, SVGAGI. The CDR3 bases are TGTGCCAGCGCGGGACTCGGCGAGAAACAGCCCCAGCATTTT. Translation: CASAGLGEKQPQHF.

The chain couples TRBV19 to TRBJ2-7, with a possible D match to TRBD1 (5 bases). Germline values: CDR1 LNHDA, CDR2 SQIVND (reference sequence). Trimming pared 5 bases from V and 2 bases from J, leaving 10 bases between. The CDR3 runs to 13 residues. The CDR3 coding sequence is TGTGCCAGTAGTCAGAGACAGCCCTACGAGCAGTACTTC. This gives the protein CASSQRQPYEQYF.

The gene calls are TRBV5-1 and TRBJ1-6; D unresolved. Germline V CDR1 and CDR2: SGHRS, YFSETQ. The CDR3 loop spans 14 amino acids. V lost 4 bases, J lost 3 bases, and 8 bases lay in between. DNA of the CDR3: TGCGCCAGCAGCCGGAGCAGCTATAATTCACCCCTCCACTTT. It is translated as CASSRSSYNSPLHF.

This clonotype has just a few counts. V usage is TRBV19 and J usage is TRBJ1-1, with 7 bases fitting TRBD1. J was trimmed by 6 bases and V by 9 bases; bases with no gene match: 7. CDR1 and CDR2 from the germline V gene are LNHDA and SQIVND (reference sequence). CDR3 length: 12 amino acids. CDR3 sequence (DNA): TGTGCCAGCAGAGACAGGGACGCTGAAGCTTTCTTT. It codes for CASRDRDAEAFF.

The chain joins TRBV11-2 to TRBJ2-3; TRBD1 or TRBD2 may be the D gene (5 bases each). Per the germline V gene, CDR1 is SGHAT and CDR2 is FQNNGV. This CDR3 is built from 15 residues. Trimming shortened V by 6 bases and J by 0 bases, and 13 bases separated the two germline ends. The CDR3 is CASRDQRGSTDTQYF. CDR3 nucleotides: TGTGCCAGCAGAGACCAACGGGGCAGCACAGATACGCAGTATTTT. The variable domain in full, completed from reference TRBV11-2 and TRBJ2-3, reads EAGVAQSPRYKIIEKRQSVAFWCNPISGHATLYWYQQILGQGPKLLIQFQNNGVVDDSQLPKDRFSAERLKGVDSTLKIQPAKLEDSAVYLCASRDQRGSTDTQYFGPGTRLTVL.

The CDR3 DNA reads as TGTGCTAGTGCCGGGGCCTCCTACAATGAGCAGTTCTTC. The encoded protein is CASAGASYNEQFF. The J gene is TRBJ2-1, the V gene TRBV12-5, with D perhaps assigned TRBD1 or TRBD2 (5 bases each). The V end lost 7 bases, the J end lost 0 bases, and 7 bases lay between the germline ends. Germline assignment: CDR1 LGHNT and CDR2 FRNRAP. The CDR3 has 13 residues.

The rearrangement links TRBV7-3 to TRBJ2-3, with 7 bases lining up with TRBD2. Germline V gene sequence: CDR1 SGHTA, CDR2 FQGTGA. V dropped 8 bases and J dropped 1; count of bases not matched to a gene: 3. This CDR3 region has 13 residues. The CDR3 region has the DNA TGTGCCAGCCGGAGCGGGGGCACAGATACGCAGTATTTT. It is translated as CASRSGGTDTQYF.

Details on this clonotype: The conserved closing phenylalanine or tryptophan is absent in this CDR3, likely reflecting a read error. The DNA is left out, because the CDR3 cannot be placed on it with certainty; the CDR3 is given as TCRdb lists it. The CDR3 protein is CAGGLVKGDSGD. This chain links TRBV12-5 with TRBJ2-7; whether TRBD2, the table's D call, matches the DNA was not checked. Counting both end residues, the CDR3 totals 12 amino acids. CDR1 LGHNT and CDR2 FRNRAP come from the germline V gene.

This clonotype was detected ten times or more. The chain combines TRBV20-1 with TRBJ1-1; tentative D call: TRBD1 (5 bases). This CDR3 comprises 16 residues. Germline V gene sequence: CDR1 DFQATT, CDR2 SNEGSKA (reference sequence). Between the trimmed V and J ends, which lost 0 bases and 1 base, there was a span of 15 bases. The DNA for the CDR3 is TGCAGTGCTAGAGATGGAAGGGGAGGGACGAACACTGAAGCTTTCTTT. As protein: CSARDGRGGTNTEAFF.

This clonotype was counted ten times or more. This sequence joins TRBV5-4 and TRBJ2-5; D may be TRBD1 (7 bases). Trimming cost V 8 bases and J 5 bases, with 25 bases left between them. The CDR3 covers 16 residues. The germline gives CDR1 SGHNT, CDR2 YYREEE (reference sequence). CDR3 in amino acids: CASSGGQTLPSETQYF. CDR3 DNA sequence: TGTGCCAGTTCCGGGGGACAGACCCTGCCTAGCGAGACCCAGTACTTC.

The rearrangement links TRBV9 to TRBJ2-5; D gene unclear. Trimming took off 1 base at V and 2 bases at J, with 12 bases between the two ends. Per the germline V gene, CDR1 is SGDLS and CDR2 is YYNGEE. The CDR3 runs to 15 residues. CDR3 DNA sequence: TGTGCCAGCAGCGTATTTCCCAGTTTTCAAGAGACCCAGTACTTC. Amino acid sequence: CASSVFPSFQETQYF.

This clonotype was counted ten times or more. This chain joins TRBV3-1 and TRBJ2-3; 7 nucleotides match TRBD1. V shed 4 bases, J shed 1 base, and the junction held 5 bases outside the gene matches. Germline CDR1 is LGHDT and CDR2 is YNNKEL (reference sequence). The CDR3 has 15 amino acids. CDR3 region: CASSRRDSGTDTQYF. For the CDR3, the DNA is TGTGCCAGCAGCCGAAGGGACAGCGGCACAGATACGCAGTATTTT.

The chain links TRBV9 to TRBJ1-2; D uncertain. V shed 5 bases and J shed 6 bases, with 23 bases lying between them. This CDR3 region has 16 residues. The V gene's germline CDR1 is SGDLS and CDR2 YYNGEE. The CDR3 spells CASSFSVGSGGNGYTF. DNA of the CDR3: TGTGCCAGCAGTTTCTCGGTCGGCAGCGGAGGGAATGGCTACACCTTC. Combining the CDR3 with reference TRBV9 and TRBJ1-2 gives the whole variable domain DSGVTQTPKHLITATGQRVTLRCSPRSGDLSVYWYQQSLDQGLQFLIQYYNGEERAKGNILERFSAQQFPDLHSELNLSSLELGDSALYFCASSFSVGSGGNGYTFGSGTRLTVV.

This clonotype was recorded many times. The chain links TRBV20-1 to TRBJ2-7, with TRBD2 identical over 10 bases. CDR1 is DFQATT, CDR2 SNEGSKA, per germline (reference sequence). Losses at the gene ends were 5 bases for V and 2 bases for J; bases not matched to a gene: 3. CDR3 length: 13 amino acids. CDR3 amino acids: CSALTSGTYEQYF. The DNA for the CDR3 is TGCAGTGCTCTTACTAGCGGGACCTACGAGCAGTACTTC.

In its sample, this clonotype was seen once. The V and J genes are TRBV7-9 and TRBJ2-5, with D possibly matching TRBD2 (6 bases). This CDR3 comprises 13 residues. Trimming cost V 6 bases and J 1 base, with 9 bases left between them. CDR1 SEHNR and CDR2 FQNEAQ come from the germline V gene (reference sequence). CDR3 residues: CASRGLAQETQYF. Written as DNA, the CDR3 is TGTGCCAGCAGGGGACTCGCCCAAGAGACCCAGTACTTC.